The T cell receptor beta chain described here comes from a study of response to subunit inactivated influenza vaccine. Study findings and constraints: Seasonal influenza vaccination, on each occasion, was suggested by the authors to recruit few new T cells.

The CDR3 consists of 15 residues. The V gene lost 6 bases and the J gene lost 2 bases, with 13 bases spanning the gap. Germline values: CDR1 LGHDT, CDR2 YNNKEL (reference sequence). TCRdb re-called the RT-PCR reads through MiXCR, storing one row per CDR3 protein. This sample has roughly 170,000 distinct CDR3 sequences, with about a tenth found just once. Notes on this clonotype: Its antigen is unidentified.

The sequence derives from a man in his forties or fifties who received an inactivated influenza vaccine. The sequences come from non-naive T cells sorted from PBMCs, collected on the day of vaccination. The chain uses TRBV3-1 and TRBJ2-2; the D gene is possibly TRBD1 (5 bases). CDR3 nucleotides: TGTGCCAGCAGTTCCACTCAGGGTAACACCGGGGAGCTGTTTTTT. This translates into CASSSTQGNTGELFF.